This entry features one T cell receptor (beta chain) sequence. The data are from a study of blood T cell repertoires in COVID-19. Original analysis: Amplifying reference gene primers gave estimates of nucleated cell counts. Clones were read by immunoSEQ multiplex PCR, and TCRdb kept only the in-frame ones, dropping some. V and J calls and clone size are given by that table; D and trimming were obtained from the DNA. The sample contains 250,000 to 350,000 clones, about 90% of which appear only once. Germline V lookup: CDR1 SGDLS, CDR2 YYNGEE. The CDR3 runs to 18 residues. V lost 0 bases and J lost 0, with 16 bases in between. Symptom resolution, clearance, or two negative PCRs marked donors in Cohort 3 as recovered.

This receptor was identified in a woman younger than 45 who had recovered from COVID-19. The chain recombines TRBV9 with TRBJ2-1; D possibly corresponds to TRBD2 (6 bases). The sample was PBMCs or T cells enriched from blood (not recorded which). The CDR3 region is CASSVGSGAGFSYNEQFF. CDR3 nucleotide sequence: TGTGCCAGCAGCGTAGGATCGGGTGCGGGATTCTCCTACAATGAGCAGTTCTTC.